This T cell receptor (beta chain) was identified during a study of T cells in narcolepsy. Findings and limits, study-wide: In some patient and control memory CD4+ samples, autoreactive clones were absent. HCRT-specific and TRIB2-specific autoreactive clonotypes appeared among same-patient CSF and blood CD4+ clonotypes. Reportedly, autoreactive clonotypes were serially detected in patients' blood but not controls'.

With regard to this clone: Its antigen is as yet unknown.

J was trimmed by 8 bases and V by 4 bases; bases with no gene match: 7. There are 13 residues in the CDR3. Germline CDR1 is GTSNPN and CDR2 is SVGIG (reference sequence). The data were produced by immunoSEQ multiplex PCR, yet TCRdb's version contains in-frame clones alone and is incomplete. This table holds approximately 31,000 clones, about four fifths found once. The sequence was collected from a human donor with narcolepsy. The sequenced sample consisted of CD45RA- memory CD4+ T cells from PBMCs. The rearrangement uses TRBV30 and TRBJ1-4; 7 nucleotides agree with TRBD1. The CDR3 nucleotides are TGTGCCTGGACGACCGGGACAGCCGAAAAACTGTTTTTT. Amino acid sequence: CAWTTGTAEKLFF.